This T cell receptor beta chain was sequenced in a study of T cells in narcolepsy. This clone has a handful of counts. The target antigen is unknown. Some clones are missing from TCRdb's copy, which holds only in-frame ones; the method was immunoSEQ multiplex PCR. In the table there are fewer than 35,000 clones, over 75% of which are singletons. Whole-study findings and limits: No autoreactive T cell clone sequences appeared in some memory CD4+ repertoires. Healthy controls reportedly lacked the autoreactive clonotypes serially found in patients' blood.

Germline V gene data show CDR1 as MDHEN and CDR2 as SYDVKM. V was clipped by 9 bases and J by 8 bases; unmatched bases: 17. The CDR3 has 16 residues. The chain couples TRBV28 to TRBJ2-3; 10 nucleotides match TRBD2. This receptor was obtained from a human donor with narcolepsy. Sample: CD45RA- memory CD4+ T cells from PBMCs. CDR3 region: CASPPPTLAGTGTQYF. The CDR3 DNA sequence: TGTGCCAGTCCCCCCCCCACACTAGCGGGAACGGGTACGCAGTATTTT.